This passage covers 32 T cell receptor beta chains from one sample sequenced in a study of blood T cell repertoires in COVID-19. Using immunoSEQ multiplex PCR, the repertoire was profiled, and TCRdb retains in-frame clones only, with some absent. The data hold roughly 180,000 clones, with over 70% observed a single time. The specimen was peripheral blood. Source of these receptors: a woman in her thirties or forties with COVID-19, enrolled during active disease.

This rearrangement joins TRBV28 to TRBJ1-4; no firm D call. V lost 5 bases to trimming and J lost 8 bases, with 9 bases between them. The CDR3 has 12 amino acids. The germline gives CDR1 MDHEN, CDR2 SYDVKM. The CDR3 loop reads CASSIPREKLFF. CDR3 nucleotides: TGTGCCAGCAGTATCCCGAGGGAAAAACTGTTTTTT.

The chain recombines TRBV5-6 with TRBJ2-7; D is perhaps TRBD2 (5 bases). Germline V gene data show CDR1 as SGHDT and CDR2 as YYEEEE. This CDR3 region has 14 residues. The V gene lost 0 bases and the J gene lost 1 base, with 8 bases spanning the gap. CDR3 coding DNA: TGTGCCAGCAGCTTGGGGGCGGGTTCCTACGAGCAGTACTTC. This codes for CASSLGAGSYEQYF.

The genes are TRBV2 and TRBJ2-4; D is undetermined. The CDR3 has 13 residues. Germline V gives CDR1 SNHLY, CDR2 FYNNEI. V lost 4 bases, J lost 4 bases, and 8 bases lay in between. The CDR3 region is CASSVIVKNIQYF. CDR3 DNA: TGTGCCAGCAGTGTTATAGTGAAAAACATTCAGTACTTC. Filled out from reference TRBV2 and TRBJ2-4, the complete variable domain reads EPEVTQTPSHQVTQMGQEVILRCVPISNHLYFYWYRQILGQKVEFLVSFYNNEISEKSEIFDDQFSVERPDGSNFTLKIRSTKLEDSAMYFCASSVIVKNIQYFGAGTRLSVL.

V gene TRBV11-2 combines with J gene TRBJ1-1, with TRBD1 identical over 8 bases. The CDR3 covers 15 residues. With 5 bases clipped from V and 3 bases from J, the junction kept 8 bases outside the gene matches. Germline lookup yields CDR1 SGHAT and CDR2 FQNNGV. Here the CDR3 reads CASSVRTGWDTEAFF. The CDR3 region has the DNA TGTGCCAGCAGCGTACGGACAGGGTGGGACACTGAAGCTTTCTTT.

This sequence joins TRBV25-1 and TRBJ1-2, with 8 bases that match TRBD1. The CDR3 extends over 11 amino acids. The germline gives CDR1 MGHDK, CDR2 SYGVNS. J gave up 7 bases and V 8 bases, and 3 bases lay outside the gene matches. For the CDR3, the DNA is TGTGCCAGCCTGACAGGGGTTGGCTACACCTTC. Protein: CASLTGVGYTF.

The V call is TRBV28, the J call TRBJ1-1; D ambiguous. Germline CDR1 is MDHEN and CDR2 is SYDVKM. Deletions cut 3 bases from V and 5 bases from J, with 7 bases between. The CDR3 spans 12 residues. The CDR3 DNA reads TGTGCCAGCAGTTTTCTGCGGACTGAAGCTTTCTTT. Encoded protein: CASSFLRTEAFF.

This rearrangement joins TRBV10-2 to TRBJ2-3; 7 bases agree with TRBD1. With V trimmed by 10 bases and J by 1 base, 8 bases remained unmatched. The CDR3 consists of 14 residues. Per germline, CDR1 WSHSY and CDR2 SAAADI. CDR3 residues: CATRQGVGTDTQYF. In DNA, the CDR3 is TGCGCCACCCGACAGGGCGTCGGCACAGATACGCAGTATTTT.

The rearrangement uses TRBV6-5 and TRBJ1-2; D is possibly TRBD1 (5 bases). Per germline, CDR1 MNHEY and CDR2 SVGAGI. This CDR3 contains 13 residues. The V and J ends lost 5 bases and 6 bases respectively, with 13 bases between them. The CDR3: CASSRQGYDGYTF. The CDR3, as DNA: TGTGCCAGCAGTCGCCAGGGTTATGATGGCTACACCTTC.

The chain has TRBV19 and TRBJ2-7; 7 positions match TRBD2. The CDR3 consists of 14 residues. Trimming removed 2 bases from V and 6 bases from J; junction bases left unmatched: 7. The germline gives CDR1 LNHDA, CDR2 SQIVND (reference sequence). The CDR3 region has the DNA TGTGCCAGTAGTATATCGACTAGCCAGGGCGAGCAGTACTTC. It codes for CASSISTSQGEQYF.

The chain uses TRBV6-6 and TRBJ2-1, with 16 nucleotides matching TRBD2. Per germline, CDR1 MNHNY and CDR2 SVGAGI (reference sequence). J lost 6 bases, V lost 5 bases, and 13 bases had no gene match. The CDR3 contains 19 residues. CDR3 sequence reads: CASSRPPGLAGGLGNEQFF. The DNA for the CDR3 is TGTGCCAGCAGTCGTCCACCGGGACTAGCGGGGGGGCTTGGCAATGAGCAGTTCTTC.

The rearrangement uses TRBV10-1 and TRBJ2-1, with 9 bases lining up with TRBD1. CDR1 is WNHNN, CDR2 SYGVQD, per germline (reference sequence). V dropped 6 bases and J dropped 4; count of bases not matched to a gene: 7. CDR3 length equals 15 residues. In nucleotides, the CDR3 is TGCGCCAGCAGCACCGGGACAGGGTCTTACAATGAGCAGTTCTTC. Its translation: CASSTGTGSYNEQFF.

The V call is TRBV6-1, the J call TRBJ1-2, with D maybe TRBD1 (6 bases). Trimming pared 0 bases from V and 4 bases from J, leaving 12 bases between. The CDR3 is 15 residues long. Germline loops: CDR1 MNHNS, CDR2 SASEGT. CDR3: CASSEARTEGYGYTF. The CDR3 DNA reads TGTGCCAGCAGTGAAGCGAGGACAGAGGGCTATGGCTACACCTTC.

The chain recombines TRBV28 with TRBJ2-2; maybe TRBD2 (6 bases). Germline-derived CDR1 and CDR2 are MDHEN and SYDVKM. V was shortened by 8 bases and J by 6 bases, with 16 bases between the two germline ends. This CDR3 comprises 14 residues. The CDR3 DNA sequence: TGTGCCAGCTCCTTTATCAGGGAGGCCGGGGAGCTGTTTTTT. It yields the protein CASSFIREAGELFF.

The chain carries TRBV6-5 and TRBJ2-1; TRBD2 might be the D (5 bases). Germline V gene lookup returns CDR1 MNHEY and CDR2 SVGAGI. The CDR3 totals 15 residues. The V end was cut by 10 bases, the J end by 1 base, with 17 bases between. The chain's CDR3 is CATFGPRGSYNEQFF. The DNA of the CDR3 is TGTGCCACCTTCGGGCCCCGGGGATCCTACAATGAGCAGTTCTTC.

The V and J genes are TRBV2 and TRBJ1-4, with D unresolved. The CDR3 spans 13 residues. Germline V gives CDR1 SNHLY, CDR2 FYNNEI. V lost 7 bases and J 8 bases, leaving 14 bases between the germline ends. The CDR3 DNA reads TGTGCCAGCAACCCCGGCGCGGAGGAAAAACTGTTTTTT. This sequence encodes CASNPGAEEKLFF.

A few counts support this clone. The chain uses TRBV4-1 and TRBJ2-7; the D is unclear. Trimming removed 0 bases at V and 4 bases at J, with 19 bases between. CDR3 size: 17 residues. Germline loops: CDR1 MGHRA, CDR2 YSYEKL. This CDR3 is CASSQDVGVLRFYEQYF. CDR3 DNA sequence: TGCGCCAGCAGCCAAGATGTCGGTGTCCTCCGTTTTTACGAGCAGTACTTC.

The rearrangement links TRBV5-6 to TRBJ2-2; 7 nucleotides agree with TRBD2. J lost 4 bases, V lost 3 bases, and 12 bases had no gene match. Germline V gene data show CDR1 as SGHDT and CDR2 as YYEEEE. This CDR3 has 17 residues. CDR3 nucleotide sequence: TGTGCCAGCAGCTCCCCTGGTGGGGGGGGGACCACCGGGGAGCTGTTTTTT. Its protein product is CASSSPGGGGTTGELFF. Full variable domain (remainder filled in from reference TRBV5-6 and TRBJ2-2): DAGVTQSPTHLIKTRGQQVTLRCSPKSGHDTVSWYQQALGQGPQFIFQYYEEEERQRGNFPDRFSGHQFPNYSSELNVNALLLGDSALYLCASSSPGGGGTTGELFFGEGSRLTVL.

V is TRBV6-5 and J is TRBJ1-4; no clear D. This CDR3 contains 14 residues. The V gene's germline CDR1 is MNHEY and CDR2 SVGAGI. Trimming stripped 2 bases from V and 6 bases from J, with 10 bases between. The CDR3 protein is CASSYEGNHEKLFF. As DNA, the CDR3 is TGTGCCAGCAGTTACGAGGGTAATCATGAAAAACTGTTTTTT.

This rearrangement joins TRBV27 to TRBJ1-5; D perhaps matches TRBD1 (5 bases). The length of the CDR3 is 12 residues. Trimming removed 5 bases from V and 6 bases from J, with 8 bases in between. The germline CDR1 and CDR2 sequences are MNHEY and SMNVEV (reference sequence). The DNA for the CDR3 is TGTGCCAGCAGTCCAGGGTCTCAGCCCCAGCATTTT. Its protein is CASSPGSQPQHF.

The V and J genes are TRBV9 and TRBJ2-7, with 8 bases lining up with TRBD1. V shed 0 bases, J shed 2 bases, and the junction held 7 bases outside the gene matches. The CDR3 runs to 16 residues. Germline assignment: CDR1 SGDLS and CDR2 YYNGEE. CDR3 residues: CASSVAPSGQAYEQYF. In DNA, the CDR3 is TGTGCCAGCAGCGTAGCCCCTTCGGGACAGGCCTACGAGCAGTACTTC.

In regard to this clone: At one end the junction does not follow the germline gene, possibly because of a read error. This rearrangement joins TRBV9 to TRBJ2-3, with 10 nucleotides matching TRBD2. This CDR3 has 11 amino acids. Germline V gene sequence: CDR1 SGDLS, CDR2 YYNGEE. The CDR3 loop reads CASGGTSAPDF. In nucleotides, the CDR3 is TGTGCCAGCGGCGGGACTAGCGCACCGGATTTT.

This chain connects TRBV11-2 to TRBJ2-7, with 8 bases matching TRBD1. Germline CDR1 is SGHAT and CDR2 is FQNNGV. V shed 1 base and J 1 base; nucleotides not matched to a gene: 0. The CDR3 is 14 residues long. The CDR3 reads CASSLGTGSYEQYF. Here the CDR3 DNA reads TGTGCCAGCAGCTTAGGGACAGGGTCCTACGAGCAGTACTTC.

The genes are TRBV7-8 and TRBJ1-1, with 7 bases that match TRBD1. In germline, CDR1 is SGHVS, CDR2 FQNEAQ. This CDR3 spans 17 amino acids. V gave up 1 base and J gave up 3 bases; unmatched junction bases: 11. The CDR3 spells CASSLDPPGQNYTEAFF. CDR3 coding DNA: TGTGCCAGCAGCTTAGACCCGCCGGGACAGAATTACACTGAAGCTTTCTTT.

The gene calls are TRBV11-2 and TRBJ2-5; TRBD1 matches 8 bases. Per the germline V gene, CDR1 is SGHAT and CDR2 is FQNNGV. This CDR3 contains 15 residues. J was trimmed by 5 bases and V by 5 bases; bases with no gene match: 10. CDR3 bases: TGTGCCAGCAGCCCCACAGGGGGGACTCAGGAGACCCAGTACTTC. This encodes CASSPTGGTQETQYF.

The rearrangement links TRBV5-4 to TRBJ1-3, with D maybe TRBD1 (6 bases). Germline-derived CDR1 and CDR2 are SGHNT and YYREEE (reference sequence). The CDR3 consists of 16 residues. The ends were cut back, 1 base at V and 4 bases at J, with 15 bases in the middle. CDR3 sequence: CASSLRGGRRGNTIYF. Written as DNA, the CDR3 is TGTGCCAGCAGCTTGAGGGGGGGGCGCCGAGGAAACACCATATATTTT.

This clone was seen more than once but under ten times. The rearrangement joins TRBV5-1 to TRBJ2-7; 11 bases are a match to TRBD1. This CDR3 has 14 amino acids. The germline CDR1 and CDR2 sequences are SGHRS and YFSETQ. V lost 4 bases and J lost 5; bases outside the gene matches: 5. CDR3 sequence: CASSLGQGVNEQYF. DNA for the CDR3: TGCGCCAGCAGCCTGGGACAGGGGGTCAACGAGCAGTACTTC.

V and J are TRBV18 and TRBJ2-1; TRBD1 agrees at 7 bases. The CDR3 is 13 residues long. The trim removed 5 bases at V and 12 bases at J, leaving 10 bases unmatched. Germline CDR1 reads KGHSH; CDR2 reads LQKENI. CDR3 loop: CASSEQGWTGQFF. CDR3 DNA: TGTGCCAGCTCAGAACAAGGCTGGACAGGGCAGTTCTTC.

The V call is TRBV5-1, the J call TRBJ1-2, with 10 bases identical to TRBD1. In germline, CDR1 is SGHRS, CDR2 YFSETQ. CDR3 length: 15 amino acids. The trim removed 0 bases at V and 5 bases at J, leaving 4 bases unmatched. The CDR3 here is CASSLVEDRGYGYTF. The DNA for the CDR3 is TGCGCCAGCAGCTTGGTGGAGGACAGGGGGTATGGCTACACCTTC.

The chain recombines TRBV27 with TRBJ1-1; D is ambiguous. Germline CDR1 MNHEY, CDR2 SMNVEV (reference sequence). Trimming took off 3 bases at V and 4 bases at J, with 3 bases between the two ends. This CDR3 spans 11 amino acids. The CDR3 sequence: CASSFRTEAFF. For the CDR3, the DNA is TGTGCCAGCAGTTTCCGCACTGAAGCTTTCTTT.

The chain carries TRBV7-2 and TRBJ1-1; weak D call: TRBD1 (5 bases). The CDR3 loop spans 16 amino acids. V lost 4 bases and J 11 bases, leaving 26 bases between the germline ends. Germline V lookup: CDR1 SGHTA, CDR2 FQGNSA. Here the CDR3 DNA reads TGTGCCAGCAGCTCCGGGGGGAGGGACCACCGTATAGGGGCTTTCTTT. Its protein is CASSSGGRDHRIGAFF.

V usage is TRBV19 and J usage is TRBJ2-1, with 9 bases matching TRBD1. The CDR3 runs to 14 residues. Unmatched junction bases numbered 6, after V lost 6 bases and J lost 6 bases. The germline V gene encodes CDR1 LNHDA and CDR2 SQIVND (reference sequence). The CDR3 DNA sequence: TGTGCCAGTAGACAGGGACAGGGCCGCAATGAGCAGTTCTTC. Protein sequence: CASRQGQGRNEQFF. The whole variable domain, filled in from reference TRBV19 and TRBJ2-1, reads DGGITQSPKYLFRKEGQNVTLSCEQNLNHDAMYWYRQDPGQGLRLIYYSQIVNDFQKGDIAEGYSVSREKKESFPLTVTSAQKNPTAFYLCASRQGQGRNEQFFGPGTRLTVL.

This clone was seen a few times. The chain has TRBV27 and TRBJ1-3; no definite D call. From germline, CDR1 is MNHEY and CDR2 SMNVEV (reference sequence). V lost 5 bases to trimming and J lost 7 bases, with 18 bases between them. This CDR3 comprises 15 residues. The CDR3 spells CASSPTPGWSNTIYF. CDR3 nucleotide sequence: TGTGCCAGCAGTCCGACCCCCGGCTGGAGCAACACCATATATTTT.